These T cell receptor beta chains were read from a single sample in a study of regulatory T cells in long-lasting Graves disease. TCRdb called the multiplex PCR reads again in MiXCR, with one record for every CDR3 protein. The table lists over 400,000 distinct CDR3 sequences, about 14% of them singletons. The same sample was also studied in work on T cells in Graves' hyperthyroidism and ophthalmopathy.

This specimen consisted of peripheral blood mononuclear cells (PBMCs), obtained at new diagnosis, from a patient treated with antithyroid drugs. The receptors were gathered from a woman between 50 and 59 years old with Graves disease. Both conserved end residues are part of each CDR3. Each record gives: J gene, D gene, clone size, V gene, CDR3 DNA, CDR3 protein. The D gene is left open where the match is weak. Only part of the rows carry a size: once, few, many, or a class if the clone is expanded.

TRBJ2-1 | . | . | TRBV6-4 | TGTGCCAGCAGTGACTTCCGTAACAATGAGCAGTTCTTC | CASSDFRNNEQFF
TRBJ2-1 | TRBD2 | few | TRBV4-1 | TGCGCCAGCAGCCAAGAGGGACTAGCGGGAGGAAACTCCTACAATGAGCAGTTCTTC | CASSQEGLAGGNSYNEQFF
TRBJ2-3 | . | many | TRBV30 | TGTGCCTGGAGTGGGACAGACTTCAGCACAGATACGCAGTATTTT | CAWSGTDFSTDTQYF
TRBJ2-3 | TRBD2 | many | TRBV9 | TGTGCCAGCAGCTCTAGCGGCCTCACAGATACGCAGTATTTT | CASSSSGLTDTQYF
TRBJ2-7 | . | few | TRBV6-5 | TGTGCCAGCAGTTACCTGGCGGGGGCCGCCCCTTACGAGCAGTACTTC | CASSYLAGAAPYEQYF
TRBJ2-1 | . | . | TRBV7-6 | TGTGCCAGCAGCTTAGTTTCTCAGCAGTGGTCAATTAATGAGCAGTTCTTC | CASSLVSQQWSINEQFF
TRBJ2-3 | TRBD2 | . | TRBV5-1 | TGCGCCAGCAGCACCGCCCCCCTAGCGGGAGTTACAGATACGCAGTATTTT | CASSTAPLAGVTDTQYF
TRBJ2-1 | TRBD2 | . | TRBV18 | TGTGCCAGCTCGCGTGGGACTAGCGGGCTCGATGAGCAGTTCTTC | CASSRGTSGLDEQFF
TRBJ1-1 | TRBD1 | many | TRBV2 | TGTGCCAGCAGTTTACAAGGGGGCAGGGACACTGAAGCTTTCTTT | CASSLQGGRDTEAFF
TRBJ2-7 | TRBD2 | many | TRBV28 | TGTGCCAGCAGCATAGCGGGAGATATGAGGGAGCAGTACTTC | CASSIAGDMREQYF
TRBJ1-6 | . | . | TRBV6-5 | TGTGCCAGCAGTTACTCGGGGCAGTCGGGTTCACCCCTCCACTTT | CASSYSGQSGSPLHF
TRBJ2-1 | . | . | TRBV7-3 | TGTGCCAGCAGCTTAAGGGAGGGGGGTGAGCAGTTCTTC | CASSLREGGEQFF
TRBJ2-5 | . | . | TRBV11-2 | TGTGCCAGCAACACCCCGACAGGTCCGGCATGGGAGACCCAGTACTTC | CASNTPTGPAWETQYF
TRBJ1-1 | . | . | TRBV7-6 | TGTGCCAGCAGCTTAGCTTCTCAGGGATTAACTGAAGCTTGCTTT | CASSLASQGLTEACF
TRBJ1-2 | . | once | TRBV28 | TGTGCCAGCGAATTTCGCGCAGGCACCTATGGCTACACCTTC | CASEFRAGTYGYTF
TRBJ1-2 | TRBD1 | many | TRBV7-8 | TGTGCCAGCAGCTTAGTCCCTACAGGGGACTATGGCTACACCTTC | CASSLVPTGDYGYTF
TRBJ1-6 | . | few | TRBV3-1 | TGTGCCAGCAGCCAGGGCTCCTATAATTCACCCCTCCACTTT | CASSQGSYNSPLHF
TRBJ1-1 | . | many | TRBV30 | TGTGCCTGGCTAGGGGGATTGAACACTGAAGCTTTCTTT | CAWLGGLNTEAFF
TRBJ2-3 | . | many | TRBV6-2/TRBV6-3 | TGTGCCAGCAAACTGGTACTAGACTCAGATACGCAGTATTTT | CASKLVLDSDTQYF
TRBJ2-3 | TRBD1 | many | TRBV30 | TGTGCCTGGAGCGTACAGGGGGCGCGCACAGATACGCAGTATTTT | CAWSVQGARTDTQYF
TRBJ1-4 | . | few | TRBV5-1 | TGCGCCAGCAGCTTAGCGGGCGGTGAAAAACTGTTTTTT | CASSLAGGEKLFF
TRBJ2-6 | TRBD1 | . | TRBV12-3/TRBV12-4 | TGTGCCAGCACAAGACAGGGGCTTGGGGCCAACGTCCTGACTTTC | CASTRQGLGANVLTF
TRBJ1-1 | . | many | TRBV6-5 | TGTGCCAGCAGTTACGACCCCCTCCGAAGGTGGAACACTGAAGCTTTCTTT | CASSYDPLRRWNTEAFF
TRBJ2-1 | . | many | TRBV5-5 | TGTGCCAGCAGCTCATCCTTAGGGGGTAGCACCAATGAGCAGTTCTTC | CASSSSLGGSTNEQFF
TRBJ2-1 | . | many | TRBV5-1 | TGCGCCAGCAGCTTGGCTAGTAGGGATGAGCAGTTCTTC | CASSLASRDEQFF
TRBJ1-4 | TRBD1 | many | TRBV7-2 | TGTGCCAGCAGCCCGCGCCAGGGGGCGCTTCGGGTAGCTAATGAAAAACTGTTTTTT | CASSPRQGALRVANEKLFF
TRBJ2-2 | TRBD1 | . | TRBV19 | TGTGCCAGTAGTATCAGCTACGCACAGGGGGTCAGGACCGGGGAGCTGTTTTTT | CASSISYAQGVRTGELFF
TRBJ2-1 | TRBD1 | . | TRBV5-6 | TGCGCCAGCAGCCCATCCGGGACAGGGGTCGAGCAGTTCTTC | CASSPSGTGVEQFF
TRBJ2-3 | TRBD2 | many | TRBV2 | TGTGCCAGCAGTGACGGGACTAGCACCCCAGATACGCAGTATTTT | CASSDGTSTPDTQYF
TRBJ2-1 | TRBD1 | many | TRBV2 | TGTGCCAGCAGTGAGTTGGGACAGGGGGCAGGTGAGCAGTTCTTC | CASSELGQGAGEQFF
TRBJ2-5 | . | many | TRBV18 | TGTGCCAGCTCACCACCGGATCTGATAGGCGGGTCGAGGGGGGAGACCCAGTACTTC | CASSPPDLIGGSRGETQYF
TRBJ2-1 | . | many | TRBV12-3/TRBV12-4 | TGTGCCAGCAGTTTTGCAGGTTCGTGGAAGTTCTTC | CASSFAGSWKFF
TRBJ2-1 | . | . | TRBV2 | TGTGCCAGCAGTGAAGACCAGGCCATACAGGTTGAGCAGTTCTTC | CASSEDQAIQVEQFF
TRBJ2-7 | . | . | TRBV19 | TGTGCCAGTAGGGCCTCGGGGGTAGGCTCCTACGAGCAGTACTTC | CASRASGVGSYEQYF
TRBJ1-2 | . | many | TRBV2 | TGTGCCAGCATCATGGACGAAGCTAACTATGGCTACACCTTC | CASIMDEANYGYTF
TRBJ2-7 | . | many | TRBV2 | TGTGCCAGCAGCCAAGTGGCTTACGAGCAGTACTTC | CASSQVAYEQYF
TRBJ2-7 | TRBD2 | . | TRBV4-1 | TGCGCCAGCAGCCAACCGACGGGGGGGGCCTCAAAGGGCGAGCAGTACTTC | CASSQPTGGASKGEQYF
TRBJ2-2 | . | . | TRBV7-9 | TGTGCCAGCAGCTTATATGGAGACAGATCCACCGGGGAGCTGTTTTTT | CASSLYGDRSTGELFF
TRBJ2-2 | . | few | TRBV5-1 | TGCGCCAGCAGCTTGGTGGGACCCGCGAACACCGGGGAGCTGTTTTTT | CASSLVGPANTGELFF
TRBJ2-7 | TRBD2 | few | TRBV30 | TGTGCCTGGAAAAGGACTAGCGGTTCCTACGAGCAGTACTTC | CAWKRTSGSYEQYF
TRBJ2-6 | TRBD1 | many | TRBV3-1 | TGTGCCAGCAGCCAAGTCGGGACAGTCCGCTCTGGGGCCAACGTCCTGACTTTC | CASSQVGTVRSGANVLTF
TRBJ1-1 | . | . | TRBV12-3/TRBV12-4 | TGTGCCACCCCGGGGGAGGAGGGCACTGAAGCTTTCTTT | CATPGEEGTEAFF
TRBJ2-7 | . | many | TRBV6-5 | TGTGCCAGCAGTTACTCGAAAGCGGACAGCTTCTACTCCTACGAGCAGTACTTC | CASSYSKADSFYSYEQYF
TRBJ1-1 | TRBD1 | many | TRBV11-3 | TGTGCCAGCAGCTCACAACAGGGGAGCACTGAAGCTTTCTTT | CASSSQQGSTEAFF
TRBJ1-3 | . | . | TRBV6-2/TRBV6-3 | TGTGCCAGCAGTTACGGTTTGGGGTTCTCTGGAAACACCATATATTTT | CASSYGLGFSGNTIYF
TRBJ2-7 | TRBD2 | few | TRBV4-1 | TGCGCCAGCAGCCAGCCTACTAGCGGGAGGTCGTACGAGCAGTACTTC | CASSQPTSGRSYEQYF